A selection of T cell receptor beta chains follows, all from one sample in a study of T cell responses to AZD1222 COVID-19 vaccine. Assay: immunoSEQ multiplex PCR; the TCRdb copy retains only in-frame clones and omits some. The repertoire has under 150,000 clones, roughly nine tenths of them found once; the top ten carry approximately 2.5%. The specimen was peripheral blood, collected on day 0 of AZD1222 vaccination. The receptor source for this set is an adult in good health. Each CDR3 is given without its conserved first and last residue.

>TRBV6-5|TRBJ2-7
ASSYAGTGSYEQY
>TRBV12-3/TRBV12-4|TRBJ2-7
ASSFSRAYEQY
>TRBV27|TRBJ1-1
ASSTRTGKDTEAF
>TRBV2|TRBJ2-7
ASSERDYEQY
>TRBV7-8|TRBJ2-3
ASNREVGSTDTQY
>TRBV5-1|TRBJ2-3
ASSSRDPTDTQY
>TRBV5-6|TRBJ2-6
ASSLVGAGGANVLT
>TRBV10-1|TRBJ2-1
ASSQSVLGDEQF
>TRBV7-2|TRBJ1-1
ASSLWISANTEAF
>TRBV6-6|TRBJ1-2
ASNRNYGYT
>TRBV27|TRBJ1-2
ASSRRQGEGYGYT
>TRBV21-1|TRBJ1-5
ASSRNRLKDQPQH
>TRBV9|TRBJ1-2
ASSVTPGQNYGYT
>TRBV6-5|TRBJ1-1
ASSYFGAMNTEAF
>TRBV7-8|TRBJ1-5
ASSKGVAVESNQPQH
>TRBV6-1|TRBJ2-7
ASSDRFGSGNREQY
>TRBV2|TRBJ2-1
ASSAESYNEQF